This T cell receptor (beta chain) was captured by sequencing in a study of T cell responses to AZD1222 COVID-19 vaccine. General study points: Once two AZD1222 doses were given, Spike-specific TCR breadth and depth went up.

The repertoire was sequenced with immunoSEQ multiplex PCR; TCRdb's copy has only in-frame clones and lacks some. The sample has 100,000 to 150,000 clones, over 75% seen once. V was shortened by 6 bases and J by 1 base, with 12 bases between the two germline ends. Germline V gene data show CDR1 as SEHNR and CDR2 as FQNEAQ (reference sequence). The CDR3 consists of 14 residues. There are a few counts of this clone. Its antigen is unknown. The chain links TRBV7-9 to TRBJ1-1; tentative D call: TRBD1 (6 bases). The sequencing used peripheral blood, collected on day 0 of AZD1222 vaccination. The receptor was derived from an adult in good health. CDR3 region: CASRDSTGNTEAFF. Here the CDR3 DNA reads TGTGCCAGCAGGGACTCGACAGGGAACACTGAAGCTTTCTTT.